This TCR beta chain was sequenced during a study of blood T cell repertoires in COVID-19. Participants' own reports of clinical history determined their cohort assignment. Per the original methods: Amplification from reference gene primers served as the basis for estimated nucleated cell counts. Here immunoSEQ multiplex PCR was the method, and the copy in TCRdb shows in-frame clones only, minus some. The DNA gave D and trimming, while V, J and clone size come from that table. This sample has roughly 230,000 clones, with about 85% found just once. The CDR3 runs 12 residues. V was pared by 4 bases and J by 7 bases, with 7 bases between. This clone was counted once.

The sequence derives from a woman aged 50 to 65 who had been exposed to COVID-19. The gene calls are TRBV12-3 or TRBV12-4 and TRBJ2-2, with a possible D match to TRBD2 (5 bases). The sequenced sample consisted of PBMCs or T cells enriched from blood (not recorded which). CDR3 coding DNA: TGTGCCAGCAGTTCGGACTTCGGGGAGCTGTTTTTT. It translates to CASSSDFGELFF.